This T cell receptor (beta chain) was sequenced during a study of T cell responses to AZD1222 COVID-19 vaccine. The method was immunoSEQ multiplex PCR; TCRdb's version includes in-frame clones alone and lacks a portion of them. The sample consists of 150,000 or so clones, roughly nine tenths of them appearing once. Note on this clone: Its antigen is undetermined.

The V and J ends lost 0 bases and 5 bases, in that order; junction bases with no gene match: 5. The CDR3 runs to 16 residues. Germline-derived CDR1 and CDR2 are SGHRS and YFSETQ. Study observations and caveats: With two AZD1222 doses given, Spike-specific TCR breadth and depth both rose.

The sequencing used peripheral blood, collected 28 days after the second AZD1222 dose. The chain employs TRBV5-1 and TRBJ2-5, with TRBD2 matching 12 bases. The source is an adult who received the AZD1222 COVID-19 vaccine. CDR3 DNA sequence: TGCGCCAGCAGCTTGGGACTAGCGGGGGACATGGAGACCCAGTACTTC. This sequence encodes CASSLGLAGDMETQYF.